This T cell receptor (beta chain) is from a study of identical twins listed by TCRdb under 2016. Regarding the study in general: To test whether fetal clonotypes persist, the study used deep sequencing on TCR alpha and beta repertoires from monozygotic twins, unrelated adults of various ages, and cord blood. Replicate twin experiments were performed at different times using different library preparation protocols to rule out contamination.

To prepare the library, 5' RACE was applied. TCRdb names Illumina HiSeq 2000 as the instrument used. Template switching added a universal primer binding site, and the final cDNA carried a unique molecular identifier that allowed TCR cDNA molecules to be counted accurately. Specific primers in the conserved constant-segment region were used to synthesize first-strand cDNA for the TCR alpha and beta chains. To control for contamination, every cDNA library was double barcoded, receiving both a SMART-Mk sample barcode and Illumina barcodes. TruSeq adapter sequences and Illumina sample barcodes were added in two successive PCR steps. Sequencing of the TCR alpha and beta cDNA libraries was done on the Illumina HiSeq platform using custom primers. Processing in the source paper ran as follows. Unique molecular identifiers were extracted from raw reads with MiGEC, and CDR3 positions were determined with MiXCR. Recombination models were inferred per individual with the repgenHMM and IGoR tools using an EM algorithm. Shared clonotype analysis was performed with the tcR package in R, normalizing sharing by the product of cloneset sizes. To study raw recombination without the effects of thymic and clonal selection, out-of-frame nonproductive sequences were analyzed. The raw public reads went through TCRdb reprocessing: fastp at Q25, MiXCR clone calling, in-frame beta chains kept. Rows are combined by CDR3 protein, so each entry shows the most common genes and DNA. TCRdb, not the authors, supplied the V and J calls. Here the sample has roughly 250,000 distinct CDR3 sequences; more than 12% occur a single time. 7% to 9% of the sample is taken by the ten largest.

All donors were healthy Caucasians. Miltenyi CD45RO+ enrichment and human naive T-cell isolation kits were used to isolate memory (CD45RO+) and naive T cells from PBMC. From the cysteine up to the phenylalanine, the CDR3 has a length of 16 residues. The entry retains the CDR3 DNA only, 48 bases that are in frame from base 1. V drops 7 bases and J drops 1 base, leaving 19 bases in between. CDR1 is given as SNHLY and CDR2 as FYNNEI, both from the germline V gene. Points the paper makes about the study in general: Invariant T cells such as MAIT and iNKT could partly confound zero-insertion analyses, although diverse VJ usage argued against such confounding for most clonotypes. A weaker excess of twin sharing was found in beta out-of-frame sequences because the signal-to-noise ratio was lowered by fewer shared sequences. Because the same donors could not be followed over many years, the conclusions relied on cross-sectional statistical analysis. Compared with coincidental sharing between unrelated individuals, an excess of low generation-probability sequences was observed among out-of-frame TCR alpha sequences shared between twins. Abundant cord blood beta clonotypes had fewer insertions, young adult naive repertoires showed a similar but weaker trend, and memory repertoires showed no such trend. Out-of-frame TCR alpha sharing in monozygotic twins was systematically underestimated by recombination models, whereas sharing between unrelated individuals was in agreement with the recombination models.

A few counts support this clonotype. Its antigen is not yet known. No base quality information exists; no much larger clone differs at one position. Sequencing was done on a sample of memory (CD45RO+) T cells sorted from blood. The cell subset or site label corresponds to: CD45RO+ enriched T cells. This sequence was found in a woman younger than 35 in good health. The chain uses TRBV2 and TRBJ1-1, with the D gene too uncertain to name. The DNA sequence reads TGTGCCAGCATCGATTCAGAAGGGCGGGGGAACACTGAAGCTTTCTTT. The translation is CASIDSEGRGNTEAFF.